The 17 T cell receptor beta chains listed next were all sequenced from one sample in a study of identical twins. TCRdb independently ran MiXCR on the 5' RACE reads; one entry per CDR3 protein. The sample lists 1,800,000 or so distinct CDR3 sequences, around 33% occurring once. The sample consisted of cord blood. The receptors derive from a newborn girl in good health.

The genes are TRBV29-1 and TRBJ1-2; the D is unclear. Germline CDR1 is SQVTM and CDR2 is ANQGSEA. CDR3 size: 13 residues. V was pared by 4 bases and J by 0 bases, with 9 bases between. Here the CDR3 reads CSVVEGANYGYTF. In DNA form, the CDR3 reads TGCAGCGTTGTAGAAGGCGCTAACTATGGCTACACCTTC. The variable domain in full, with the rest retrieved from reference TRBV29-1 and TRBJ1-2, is SAVISQKPSRDICQRGTSLTIQCQVDSQVTMMFWYRQQPGQSLTLIATANQGSEATYESGFVIDKFPISRPNLTFSTLTVSNMSPEDSSIYLCSVVEGANYGYTFGSGTRLTVV.

This CDR3 is CSARRTSGIGEQFF. CDR3 nucleotide sequence: TGCAGTGCTAGGCGGACTAGCGGGATAGGTGAGCAGTTCTTC. The rearrangement uses TRBV20-1 and TRBJ2-1; 12 positions match TRBD2. CDR3 length: 14 amino acids. The V segment lost 3 bases and the J segment 9 bases; nucleotides outside the gene matches: 6. Germline-derived CDR1 and CDR2 are DFQATT and SNEGSKA (reference sequence).

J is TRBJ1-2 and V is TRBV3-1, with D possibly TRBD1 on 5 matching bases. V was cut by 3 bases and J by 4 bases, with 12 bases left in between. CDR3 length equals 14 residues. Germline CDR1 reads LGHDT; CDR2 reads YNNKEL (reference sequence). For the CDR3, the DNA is TGTGCCAGCAGCCATCTACAGGCCTCCTATGGCTACACCTTC. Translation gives CASSHLQASYGYTF.

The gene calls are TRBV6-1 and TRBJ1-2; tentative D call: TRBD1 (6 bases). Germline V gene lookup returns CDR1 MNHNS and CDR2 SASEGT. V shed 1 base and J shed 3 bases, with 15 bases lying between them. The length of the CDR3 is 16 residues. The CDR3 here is CASSEDGRGWDYGYTF. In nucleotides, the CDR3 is TGTGCCAGCAGTGAAGACGGCAGGGGCTGGGACTATGGCTACACCTTC.

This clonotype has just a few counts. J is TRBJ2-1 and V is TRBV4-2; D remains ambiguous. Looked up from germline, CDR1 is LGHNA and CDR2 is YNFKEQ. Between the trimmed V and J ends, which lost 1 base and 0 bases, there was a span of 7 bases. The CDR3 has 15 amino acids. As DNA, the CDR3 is TGTGCCAGCAGCCAAGGGCAAAACTCCTACAATGAGCAGTTCTTC. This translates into CASSQGQNSYNEQFF.

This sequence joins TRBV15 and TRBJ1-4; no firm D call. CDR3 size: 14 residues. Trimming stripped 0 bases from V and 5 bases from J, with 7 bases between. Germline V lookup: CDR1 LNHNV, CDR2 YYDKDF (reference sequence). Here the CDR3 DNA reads TGTGCCACCAGCAGAGATCTGGGAAATGAAAAACTGTTTTTT. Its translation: CATSRDLGNEKLFF. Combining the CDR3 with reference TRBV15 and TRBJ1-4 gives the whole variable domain DAMVIQNPRYQVTQFGKPVTLSCSQTLNHNVMYWYQQKSSQAPKLLFHYYDKDFNNEADTPDNFQSRRPNTSFCFLDIRSPGLGDTAMYLCATSRDLGNEKLFFGSGTQLSVL.

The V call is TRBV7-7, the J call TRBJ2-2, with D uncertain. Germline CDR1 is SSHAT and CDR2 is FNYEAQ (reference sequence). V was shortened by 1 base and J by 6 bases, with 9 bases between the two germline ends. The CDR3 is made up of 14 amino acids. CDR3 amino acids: CASSLVNRPGELFF. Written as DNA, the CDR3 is TGTGCCAGCAGCTTAGTAAATAGACCCGGGGAGCTGTTTTTT.

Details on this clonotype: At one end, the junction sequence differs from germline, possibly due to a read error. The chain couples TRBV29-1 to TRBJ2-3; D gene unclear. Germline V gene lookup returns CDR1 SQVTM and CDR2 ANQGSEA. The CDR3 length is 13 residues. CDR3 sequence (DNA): TGCAGCGTCGAAATCAACACCCCAGATACGCTGTATTTT. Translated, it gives CSVEINTPDTLYF.

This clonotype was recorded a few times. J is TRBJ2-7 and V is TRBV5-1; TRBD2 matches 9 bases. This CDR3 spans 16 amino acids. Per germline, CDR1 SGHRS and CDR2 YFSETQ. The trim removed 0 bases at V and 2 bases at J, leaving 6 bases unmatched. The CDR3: CASSLAHGTSTYEQYF. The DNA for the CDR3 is TGCGCCAGCAGCTTGGCCCACGGGACTAGCACCTACGAGCAGTACTTC.

In nucleotides, the CDR3 is TGTGCCAGCAGCGTAGTGGCAGGGGGGGACACAGATACGCAGTATTTT. Translated: CASSVVAGGDTDTQYF. The chain links TRBV9 to TRBJ2-3; D may be TRBD1 or TRBD2 (7 bases each). Trimming removed 0 bases from V and 2 bases from J, with 13 bases in between. Germline CDR1 and CDR2: SGDLS and YYNGEE. This CDR3 comprises 16 residues.

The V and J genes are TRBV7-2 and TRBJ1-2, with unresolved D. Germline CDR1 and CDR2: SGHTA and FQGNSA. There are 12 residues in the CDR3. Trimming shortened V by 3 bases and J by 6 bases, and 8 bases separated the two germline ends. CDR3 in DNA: TGTGCCAGCAGCTTTAGGGAGCATGGCTACACCTTC. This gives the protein CASSFREHGYTF.

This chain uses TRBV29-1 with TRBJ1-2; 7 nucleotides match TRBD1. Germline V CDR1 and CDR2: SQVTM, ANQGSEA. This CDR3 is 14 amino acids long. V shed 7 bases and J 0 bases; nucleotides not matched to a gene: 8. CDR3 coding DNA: TGCAGCGCCGCATCCGGGACAGCTAACTATGGCTACACCTTC. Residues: CSAASGTANYGYTF.

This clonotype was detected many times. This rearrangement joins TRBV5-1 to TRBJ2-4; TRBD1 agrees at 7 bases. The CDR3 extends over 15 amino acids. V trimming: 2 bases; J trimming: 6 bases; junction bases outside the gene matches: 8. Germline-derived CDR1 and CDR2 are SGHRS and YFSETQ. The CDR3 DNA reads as TGCGCCAGCAGCTTTTACGACAGGGACCGAAACATTCAGTACTTC. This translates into CASSFYDRDRNIQYF.

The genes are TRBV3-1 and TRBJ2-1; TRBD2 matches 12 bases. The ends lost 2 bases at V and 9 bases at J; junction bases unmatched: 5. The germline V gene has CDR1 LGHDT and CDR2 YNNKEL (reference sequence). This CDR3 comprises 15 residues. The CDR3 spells CASSQRLAGASEQFF. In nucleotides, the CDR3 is TGTGCCAGCAGCCAAAGACTAGCGGGAGCCAGTGAGCAGTTCTTC.

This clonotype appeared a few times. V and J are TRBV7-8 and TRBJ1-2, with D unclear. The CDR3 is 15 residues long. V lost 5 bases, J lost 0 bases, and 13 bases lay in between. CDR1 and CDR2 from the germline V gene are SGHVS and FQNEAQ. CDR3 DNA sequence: TGTGCCAGCAGCCCCACCGCAGCTACTAACTATGGCTACACCTTC. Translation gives CASSPTAATNYGYTF.

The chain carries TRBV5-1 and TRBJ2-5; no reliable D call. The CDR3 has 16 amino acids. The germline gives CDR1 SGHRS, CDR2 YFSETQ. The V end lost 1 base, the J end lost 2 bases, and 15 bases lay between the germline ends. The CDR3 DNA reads TGCGCCAGCAGCTTGAGTCACGGGCGCCCTCAAGAGACCCAGTACTTC. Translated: CASSLSHGRPQETQYF.

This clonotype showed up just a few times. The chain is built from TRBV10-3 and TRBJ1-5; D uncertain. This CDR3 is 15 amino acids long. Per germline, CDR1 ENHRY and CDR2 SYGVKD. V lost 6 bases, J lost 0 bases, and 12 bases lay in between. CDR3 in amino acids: CAIRPVPDSNQPQHF. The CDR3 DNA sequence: TGTGCCATCAGGCCGGTACCTGATAGCAATCAGCCCCAGCATTTT.